This entry describes one TCR beta chain. Its antigen is still unknown. This CDR3 is built from 15 residues. The germline V and J ends were trimmed by 5 bases and 5 bases, with 21 bases remaining between them. Per the germline V gene, CDR1 is SQVTM and CDR2 is ANQGSEA. This entry belongs to a study of T cell responses to AZD1222 COVID-19 vaccine. Turning to the study itself: Combined were second doses at about 4 or about 12 weeks.

Assay: immunoSEQ multiplex PCR; the TCRdb copy retains only in-frame clones and omits some. The sample has some 99,000 clones, roughly 90% seen once; the top ten hold 4% to 6%. Findings and caveats of the study: Donors were mostly white British, more females; clonal diversity possibly underestimated. The CD4 TCRs associated with vaccination extended across spike and predominated at 160-218 and 743-854. All repertoire sampling was performed exclusively after the peak T cell response.

The source material was peripheral blood, sampled on day 0 of AZD1222 vaccination. This receptor was obtained from an adult in good health. J is TRBJ1-2 and V is TRBV29-1; TRBD1 is a possible D gene (5 bases). The CDR3 region is CSVFFRGERPYGYTF. The CDR3 DNA reads TGCAGCGTTTTTTTCCGAGGGGAGAGGCCTTATGGCTACACCTTC.